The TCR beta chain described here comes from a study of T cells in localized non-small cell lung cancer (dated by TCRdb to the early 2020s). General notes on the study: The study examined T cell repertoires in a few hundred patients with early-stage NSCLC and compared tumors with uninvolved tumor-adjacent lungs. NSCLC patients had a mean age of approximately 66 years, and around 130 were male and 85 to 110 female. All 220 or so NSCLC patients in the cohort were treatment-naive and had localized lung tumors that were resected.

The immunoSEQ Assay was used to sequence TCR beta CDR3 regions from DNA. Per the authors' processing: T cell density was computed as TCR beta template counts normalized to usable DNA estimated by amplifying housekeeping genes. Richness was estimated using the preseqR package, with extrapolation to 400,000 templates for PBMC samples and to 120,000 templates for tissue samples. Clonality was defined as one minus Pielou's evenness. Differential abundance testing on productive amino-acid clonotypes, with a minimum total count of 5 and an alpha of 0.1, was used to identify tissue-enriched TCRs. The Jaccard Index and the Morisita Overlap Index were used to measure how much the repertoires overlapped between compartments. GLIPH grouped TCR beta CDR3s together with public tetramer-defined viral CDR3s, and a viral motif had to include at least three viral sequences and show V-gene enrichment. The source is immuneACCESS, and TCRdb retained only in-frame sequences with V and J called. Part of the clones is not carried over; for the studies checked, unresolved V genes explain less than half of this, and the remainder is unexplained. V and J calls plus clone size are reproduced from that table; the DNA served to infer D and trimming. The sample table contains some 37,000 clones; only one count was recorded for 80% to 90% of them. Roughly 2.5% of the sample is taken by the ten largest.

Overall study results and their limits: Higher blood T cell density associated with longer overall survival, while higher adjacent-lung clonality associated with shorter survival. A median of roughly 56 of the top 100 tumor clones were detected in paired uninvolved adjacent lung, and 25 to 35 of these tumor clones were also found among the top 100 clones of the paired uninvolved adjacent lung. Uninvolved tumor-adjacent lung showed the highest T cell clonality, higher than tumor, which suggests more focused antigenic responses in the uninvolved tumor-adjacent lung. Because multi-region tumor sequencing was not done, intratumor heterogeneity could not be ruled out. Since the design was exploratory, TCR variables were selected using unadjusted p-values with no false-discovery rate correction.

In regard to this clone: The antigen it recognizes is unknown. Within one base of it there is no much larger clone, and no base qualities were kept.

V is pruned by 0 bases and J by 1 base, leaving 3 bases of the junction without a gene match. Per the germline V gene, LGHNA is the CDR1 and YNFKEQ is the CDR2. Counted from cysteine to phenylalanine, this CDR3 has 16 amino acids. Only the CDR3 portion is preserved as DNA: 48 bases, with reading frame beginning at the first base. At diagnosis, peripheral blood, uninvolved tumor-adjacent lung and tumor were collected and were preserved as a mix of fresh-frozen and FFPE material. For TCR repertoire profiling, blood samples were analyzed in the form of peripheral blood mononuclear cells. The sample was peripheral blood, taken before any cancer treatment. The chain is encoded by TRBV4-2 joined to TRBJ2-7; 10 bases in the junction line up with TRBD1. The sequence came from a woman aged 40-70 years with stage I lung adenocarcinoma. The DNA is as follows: TGTGCCAGCAGCCAAGATCTGGGACAGGGGTCCTACGAGCAGTACTTC. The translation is CASSQDLGQGSYEQYF.